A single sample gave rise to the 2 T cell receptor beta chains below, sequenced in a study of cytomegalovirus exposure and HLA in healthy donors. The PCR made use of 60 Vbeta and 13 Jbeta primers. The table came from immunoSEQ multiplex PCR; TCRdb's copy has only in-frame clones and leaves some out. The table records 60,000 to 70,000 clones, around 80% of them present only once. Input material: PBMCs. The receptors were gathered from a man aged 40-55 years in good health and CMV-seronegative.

The CDR3 DNA reads as TGTGCCAGCAGTCGAAGGTCTGGACAGAACACCGGGGAGCTGTTTTTT. Translated, it gives CASSRRSGQNTGELFF. The genes are TRBV6-6 and TRBJ2-2; a weak D match, TRBD1 (5 bases). Germline lookup yields CDR1 MNHNY and CDR2 SVGAGI (reference sequence). This CDR3 spans 16 amino acids. V lost 5 bases and J 1 base, leaving 14 bases between the germline ends.

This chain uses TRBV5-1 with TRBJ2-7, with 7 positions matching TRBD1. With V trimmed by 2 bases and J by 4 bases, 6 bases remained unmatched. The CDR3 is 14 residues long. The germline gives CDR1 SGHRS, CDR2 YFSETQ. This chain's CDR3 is CASSFFRQGYEQYF. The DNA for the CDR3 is TGCGCCAGCAGCTTCTTCAGACAGGGTTACGAGCAGTACTTC.